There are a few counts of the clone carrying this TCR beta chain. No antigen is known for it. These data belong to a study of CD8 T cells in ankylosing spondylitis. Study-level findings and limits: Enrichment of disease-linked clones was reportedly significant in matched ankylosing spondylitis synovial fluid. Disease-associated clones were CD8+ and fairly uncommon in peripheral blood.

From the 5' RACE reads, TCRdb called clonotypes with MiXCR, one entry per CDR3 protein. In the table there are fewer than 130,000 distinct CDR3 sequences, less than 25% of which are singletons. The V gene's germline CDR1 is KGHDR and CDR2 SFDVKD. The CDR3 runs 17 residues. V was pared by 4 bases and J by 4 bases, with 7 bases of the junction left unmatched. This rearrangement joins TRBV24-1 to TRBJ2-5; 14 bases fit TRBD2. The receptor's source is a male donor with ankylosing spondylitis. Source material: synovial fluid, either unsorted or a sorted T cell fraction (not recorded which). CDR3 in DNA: TGTGCCACCAGTGACTGGACTAGCGGGAGGACGGGAGAGACCCAGTACTTC. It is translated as CATSDWTSGRTGETQYF.